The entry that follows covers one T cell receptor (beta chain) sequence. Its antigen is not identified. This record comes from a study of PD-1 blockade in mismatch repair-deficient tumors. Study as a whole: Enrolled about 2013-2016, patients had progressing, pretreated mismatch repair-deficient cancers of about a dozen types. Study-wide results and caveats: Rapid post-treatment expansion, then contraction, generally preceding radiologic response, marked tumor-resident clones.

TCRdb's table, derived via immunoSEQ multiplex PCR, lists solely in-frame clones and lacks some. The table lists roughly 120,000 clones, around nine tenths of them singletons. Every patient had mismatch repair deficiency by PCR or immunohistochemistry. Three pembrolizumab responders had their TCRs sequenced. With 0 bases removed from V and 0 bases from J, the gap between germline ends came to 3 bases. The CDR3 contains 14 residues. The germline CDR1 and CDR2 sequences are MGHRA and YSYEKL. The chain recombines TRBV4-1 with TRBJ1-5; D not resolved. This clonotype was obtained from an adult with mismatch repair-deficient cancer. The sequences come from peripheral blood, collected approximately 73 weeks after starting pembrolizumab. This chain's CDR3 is CASSQDGSNQPQHF. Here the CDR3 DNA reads TGCGCCAGCAGCCAAGACGGTAGCAATCAGCCCCAGCATTTT.